Presented here are 8 T cell receptor beta chains from one specimen sequenced in a study of blood T cell repertoires in COVID-19 (dated by TCRdb to between 2020 and 2021). Library prep was done by the immunoSEQ multiplex PCR assay. Drawn from immuneACCESS, this table holds only the in-frame rearrangements with V and J called that TCRdb kept. Clones are partly lost; checked studies trace under half to an unresolved V gene and leave the rest unexplained. The sample table records 150,000 or so clones; about 80% of these occur just once. The ten largest clones take up more than 1.5% of the sample. Sequences were obtained from peripheral blood. The receptor set was obtained from a human donor in a cohort sampled during active COVID-19.

The chain recombines TRBV18 with TRBJ1-5; 7 bases match TRBD1. Germline values: CDR1 KGHSH, CDR2 LQKENI. V gave up 5 bases and J gave up 4 bases; unmatched junction bases: 5. The CDR3 consists of 14 residues. CDR3 bases: TGTGCCAGCTCAAAGACAGGGAGTAATCAGCCCCAGCATTTT. It is translated as CASSKTGSNQPQHF.

V is TRBV12-3 or TRBV12-4 and J is TRBJ1-4, with 7 bases fitting TRBD1. V was clipped by 7 bases and J by 4 bases; unmatched bases: 3. The CDR3 runs to 13 residues. CDR3: CASNPGGNEKLFF. As DNA, the CDR3 is TGTGCCAGCAATCCAGGGGGTAATGAAAAACTGTTTTTT.

V usage is TRBV7-6 and J usage is TRBJ2-2; 12 bases match TRBD2. The CDR3 runs 17 residues. V gave up 4 bases and J gave up 1 base; unmatched junction bases: 4. CDR1 is SGHVS and CDR2 is FNYEAQ in the germline V gene. The CDR3 DNA reads as TGTGCCAGCAGCTCGCTAGCGGGAGGGCTGAACACCGGGGAGCTGTTTTTT. This gives the protein CASSSLAGGLNTGELFF.

This clone was recorded only once. The chain uses TRBV6-6 and TRBJ1-5, with 7 bases matching TRBD1. CDR3 size: 16 residues. In germline, CDR1 is MNHNY, CDR2 SVGAGI (reference sequence). J was trimmed by 2 bases and V by 6 bases; bases with no gene match: 10. The CDR3 DNA reads TGTGCCAGCAGCAGTCGGACAGGCACCCGCAATCAGCCCCAGCATTTT. Translation gives CASSSRTGTRNQPQHF.

The chain combines TRBV18 with TRBJ1-1; a possible D gene is TRBD1 (5 bases). The CDR3 is 13 amino acids. Trimming pared 6 bases from V and 5 bases from J, leaving 13 bases between. Looked up from germline, CDR1 is KGHSH and CDR2 is LQKENI. Here the CDR3 reads CASSPSGDTEAFF. Written as DNA, the CDR3 is TGTGCCAGCTCCCCCTCGGGGGATACTGAAGCTTTCTTT.

V usage is TRBV7-9 and J usage is TRBJ1-1; 7 nucleotides align to TRBD1. V lost 4 bases to trimming and J lost 2 bases; unmatched junction nucleotides: 4. In germline, CDR1 is SEHNR, CDR2 FQNEAQ (reference sequence). The CDR3 length is 14 residues. CDR3 residues: CASSYGQANTEAFF. The CDR3 region has the DNA TGTGCCAGCAGCTACGGACAGGCAAACACTGAAGCTTTCTTT.

This clone was detected only once. J is TRBJ2-7 and V is TRBV6-5; 9 positions agree with TRBD2. CDR1 and CDR2 from the germline V gene are MNHEY and SVGAGI. The CDR3 is made up of 15 amino acids. J lost 5 bases, V lost 6 bases, and 11 bases had no gene match. CDR3 bases: TGTGCCAGCAGGCCCGTAGCGGGAGCCACACACGAGCAGTACTTC. Encoded protein: CASRPVAGATHEQYF.

This clone came up once. V and J are TRBV19 and TRBJ1-1; tentative D call: TRBD1 (5 bases). The CDR3 covers 13 residues. Germline V gene data show CDR1 as LNHDA and CDR2 as SQIVND (reference sequence). V shed 7 bases and J shed 7 bases, with 16 bases lying between them. CDR3 coding DNA: TGTGCCAGTAATCCAAGGGGTGTGCATGAAGCTTTCTTT. This translates into CASNPRGVHEAFF.